This T cell receptor beta chain was identified in a study of tumor and adjacent non-tumor tissue in lung cancer. Trimming took 6 bases from V and 12 from J; bases not matched to a gene: 11. In germline, CDR1 is MDHEN, CDR2 SYDVKM. The CDR3 totals 12 residues. This clonotype was picked up many times. No cell sorting was done before RNA was extracted from the tissue. This non-tumor lung sample came from over 3 cm beyond the tumor edge. A modified ARM-PCR protocol with three rounds of nested PCR amplified TCRbeta. TCRdb called the multiplex PCR reads again in MiXCR, with one record for every CDR3 protein. The sample has tens of thousands of distinct CDR3 sequences, less than 85% seen once.

Sequencing was done on a sample of distant non-tumor lung tissue. This receptor was obtained from a man between 65 and 85 years old with non-small cell lung cancer. J is TRBJ2-7 and V is TRBV28; TRBD2 matches at 7 bases. The CDR3 reads CASSPTSDDPYF. CDR3 in DNA: TGTGCCAGCAGCCCCACTAGCGACGATCCGTACTTC.